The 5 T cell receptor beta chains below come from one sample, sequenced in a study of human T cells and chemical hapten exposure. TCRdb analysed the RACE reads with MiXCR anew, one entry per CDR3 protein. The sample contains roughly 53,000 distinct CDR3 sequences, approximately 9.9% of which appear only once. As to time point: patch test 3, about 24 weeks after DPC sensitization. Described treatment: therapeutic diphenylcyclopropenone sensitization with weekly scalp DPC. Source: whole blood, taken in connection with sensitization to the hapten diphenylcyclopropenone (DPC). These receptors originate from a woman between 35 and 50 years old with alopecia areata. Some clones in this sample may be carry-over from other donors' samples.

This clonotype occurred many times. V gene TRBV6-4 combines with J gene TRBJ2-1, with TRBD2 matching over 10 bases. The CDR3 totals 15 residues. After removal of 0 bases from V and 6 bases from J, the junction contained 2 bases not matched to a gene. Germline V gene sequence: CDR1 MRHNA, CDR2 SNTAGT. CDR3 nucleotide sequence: TGTGCCAGCAGTGACTCAGCGGGGGGGCCCAATGAGCAGTTCTTC. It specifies CASSDSAGGPNEQFF.

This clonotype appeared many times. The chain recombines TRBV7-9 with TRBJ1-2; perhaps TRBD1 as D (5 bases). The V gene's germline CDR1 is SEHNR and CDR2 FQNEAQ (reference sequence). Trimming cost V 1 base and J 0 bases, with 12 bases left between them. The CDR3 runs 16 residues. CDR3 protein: CASSLGGGAANYGYTF. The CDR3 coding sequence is TGTGCCAGCAGCTTAGGCGGTGGGGCAGCTAACTATGGCTACACCTTC.

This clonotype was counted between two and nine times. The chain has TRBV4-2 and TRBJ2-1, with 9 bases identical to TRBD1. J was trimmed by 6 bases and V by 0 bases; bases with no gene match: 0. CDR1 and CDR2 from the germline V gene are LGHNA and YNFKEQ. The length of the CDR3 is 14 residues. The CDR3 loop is CASSQEQGANEQFF. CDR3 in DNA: TGTGCCAGCAGCCAAGAACAGGGGGCCAATGAGCAGTTCTTC.

The CDR3 coding sequence is TGCAGTTACCGGGGGAATGAGCAGTTCTTC. Protein product: CSYRGNEQFF. The V and J genes are TRBV29-1 and TRBJ2-1; TRBD2 might be the D (6 bases). Germline V gene sequence: CDR1 SQVTM, CDR2 ANQGSEA. There are 10 residues in the CDR3.

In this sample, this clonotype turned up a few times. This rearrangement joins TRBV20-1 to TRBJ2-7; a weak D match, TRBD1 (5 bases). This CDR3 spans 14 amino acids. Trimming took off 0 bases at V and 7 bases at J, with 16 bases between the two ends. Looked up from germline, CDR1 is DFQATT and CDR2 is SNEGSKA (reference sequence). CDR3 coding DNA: TGCAGTGCTAGAGATGGGCAGGGCGTTCGGGAGCAGTACTTC. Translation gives CSARDGQGVREQYF.